This section outlines one T cell receptor (beta chain) sequence together with its context. CDR3 size: 18 residues. The sample comes from a study of shared T cell receptors in the human thymus. Sequencing used immunoSEQ multiplex PCR; TCRdb keeps in-frame clones, though not all of them. The table includes hundreds of thousands of clones, approximately 80% detected once. These data were also filed under a second study, of human thymus T cells. That publication notes: The people who donated were healthy Finnish babies having corrective surgery for congenital heart defects. Resections that were taken during corrective heart surgery supplied the thymus tissue. Related studies noted strongly shared thymic repertoires across unrelated people.

This clonotype was obtained from a boy younger than two with a congenital heart defect. The chain combines TRBV21-1 with TRBJ1-4; the D call TRBD1 from the table was never checked on the DNA. TRBV21-1 is reported as a pseudogene. Specimen: thymocytes. CDR3 in amino acids: CASSTRDRGEGTNEKLFF. In nucleotides, the CDR3 is TGTGCCAGCAGCACCCGGGACAGGGGAGAGGGCACTAATGAAAAACTGTTTTTT.